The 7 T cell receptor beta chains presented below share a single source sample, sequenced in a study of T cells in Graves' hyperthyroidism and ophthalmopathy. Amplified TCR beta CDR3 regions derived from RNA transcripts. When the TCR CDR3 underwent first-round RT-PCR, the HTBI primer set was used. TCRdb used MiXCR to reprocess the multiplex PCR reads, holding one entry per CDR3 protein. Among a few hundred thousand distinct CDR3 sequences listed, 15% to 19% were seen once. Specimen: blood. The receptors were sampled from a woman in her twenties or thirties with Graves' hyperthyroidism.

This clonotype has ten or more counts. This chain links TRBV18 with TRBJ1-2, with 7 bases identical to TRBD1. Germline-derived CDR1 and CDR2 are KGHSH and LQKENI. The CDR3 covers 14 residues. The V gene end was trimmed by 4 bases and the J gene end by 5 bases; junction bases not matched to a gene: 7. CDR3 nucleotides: TGTGCCAGCTCACAAACGGACAGGCCATATGGCTACACCTTC. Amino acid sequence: CASSQTDRPYGYTF.

The DNA for the CDR3 is TGTGCCAGCACTCGTCGGACTAGCGGGTACAATGAGCAGTTCTTC. This translates into CASTRRTSGYNEQFF. This chain uses TRBV13 with TRBJ2-1; 11 nucleotides match TRBD2. The CDR3 consists of 15 residues. V was pared by 7 bases and J by 4 bases, with 6 bases of the junction left unmatched. CDR1 PRHDT and CDR2 FYEKMQ come from the germline V gene (reference sequence).

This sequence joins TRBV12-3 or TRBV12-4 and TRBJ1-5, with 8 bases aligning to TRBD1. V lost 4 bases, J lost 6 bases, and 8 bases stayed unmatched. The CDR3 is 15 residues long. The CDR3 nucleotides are TGTGCCAGCAGTTCTCGGACAGGGATCTCTCAGCCCCAGCATTTT. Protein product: CASSSRTGISQPQHF.

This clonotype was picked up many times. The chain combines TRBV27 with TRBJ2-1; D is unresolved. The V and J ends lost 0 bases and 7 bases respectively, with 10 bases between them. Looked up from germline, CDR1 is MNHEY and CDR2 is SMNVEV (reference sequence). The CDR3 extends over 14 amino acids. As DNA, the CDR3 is TGTGCCAGCAGTTTATCGGGCATGAGGAATGAGCAGTTCTTC. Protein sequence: CASSLSGMRNEQFF.

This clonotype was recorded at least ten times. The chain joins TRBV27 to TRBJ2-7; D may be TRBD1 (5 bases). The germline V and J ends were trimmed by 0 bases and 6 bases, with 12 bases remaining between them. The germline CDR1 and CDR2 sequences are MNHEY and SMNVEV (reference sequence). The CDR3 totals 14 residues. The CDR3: CASSLSGPTAEQYF. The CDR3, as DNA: TGTGCCAGCAGTTTATCGGGGCCAACCGCCGAGCAGTACTTC.

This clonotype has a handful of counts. The CDR3 reads CASSQDHDANSGNTIYF. The CDR3, as DNA: TGCGCCAGCAGCCAAGATCATGACGCCAACTCTGGAAACACCATATATTTT. This chain connects TRBV4-3 to TRBJ1-3; no reliable D call. From germline, CDR1 is LGHNA and CDR2 YSLEER. The V end lost 0 bases, the J end lost 0 bases, and 12 bases lay between the germline ends. The CDR3 length is 17 residues.

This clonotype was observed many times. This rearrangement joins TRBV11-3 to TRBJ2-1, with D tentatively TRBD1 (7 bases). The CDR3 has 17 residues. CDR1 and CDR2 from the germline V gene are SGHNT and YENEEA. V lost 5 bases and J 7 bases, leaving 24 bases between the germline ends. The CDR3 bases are TGTGCCAGCAGCCTAGGGGGCGGACCCGGAGGGACTAATGAGCAGTTCTTC. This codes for CASSLGGGPGGTNEQFF. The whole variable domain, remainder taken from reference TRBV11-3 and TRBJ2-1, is EAGVVQSPRYKIIEKKQPVAFWCNPISGHNTLYWYLQNLGQGPELLIRYENEEAVDDSQLPKDRFSAERLKGVDSTLKIQPAELGDSAVYLCASSLGGGPGGTNEQFFGPGTRLTVL.